Following are 29 T cell receptor beta chains from one sample sequenced in a study of blood T cell repertoires in COVID-19. Method: immunoSEQ multiplex PCR; TCRdb's copy keeps in-frame clones and lacks some. The repertoire has approximately 280,000 clones, around 85% of them found once; the top ten carry more than 1.4%. Sequencing was performed on peripheral blood. The receptors derive from a human donor with COVID-19, enrolled during active disease. The donor label of this sample is uncertain.

The rearrangement links TRBV27 to TRBJ2-2, with 12 nucleotides matching TRBD2. Trimming cost V 4 bases and J 5 bases; bases outside gene matches: 11. Germline-derived CDR1 and CDR2 are MNHEY and SMNVEV (reference sequence). The CDR3 runs 18 residues. CDR3 in amino acids: CASSSPPTGTSGTGELFF. The CDR3 DNA reads TGTGCCAGCAGTTCCCCCCCCACCGGGACTAGCGGGACCGGGGAGCTGTTTTTT.

The chain has TRBV9 and TRBJ2-7; D unclear. The CDR3 loop spans 13 amino acids. Germline lookup yields CDR1 SGDLS and CDR2 YYNGEE. V gave up 0 bases and J gave up 4 bases, with 8 bases separating them. The CDR3 DNA sequence: TGTGCCAGCAGCGTAGACCCTGAGTACGAGCAGTACTTC. Encoded protein: CASSVDPEYEQYF.

The chain is built from TRBV28 and TRBJ1-4; 7 nucleotides line up with TRBD1. The CDR3 spans 17 residues. In germline, CDR1 is MDHEN, CDR2 SYDVKM. The junction had 11 bases not matched to a gene; V was cut back by 5 bases and J by 2 bases. CDR3 amino acids: CASSAPRQGATNEKLFF. CDR3 DNA: TGTGCCAGCAGTGCGCCGCGACAGGGAGCGACTAATGAAAAACTGTTTTTT.

The chain has TRBV20-1 and TRBJ2-7; possibly TRBD2 for D (5 bases). The CDR3 is 13 amino acids. Germline V gene lookup returns CDR1 DFQATT and CDR2 SNEGSKA (reference sequence). V lost 3 bases and J lost 5, with 14 bases in between. DNA for the CDR3: TGCAGTGCTAGTCCTACTAGTTCTGACGAGCAGTACTTC. Translating gives CSASPTSSDEQYF.

CDR3 amino acids: CASSILRRDNQPQHF. CDR3 in DNA: TGTGCCAGTAGTATCCTCCGGAGGGATAATCAGCCCCAGCATTTT. V usage is TRBV19 and J usage is TRBJ1-5; D gene unclear. Per the germline V gene, CDR1 is LNHDA and CDR2 is SQIVND (reference sequence). CDR3 length: 15 amino acids. Trimming shortened V by 3 bases and J by 4 bases, and 13 bases separated the two germline ends.

The chain combines TRBV30 with TRBJ1-3; no clear D gene. Between the trimmed V and J ends, which lost 0 bases and 0 bases, there was a span of 9 bases. CDR1 is GTSNPN, CDR2 SVGIG, per germline (reference sequence). This CDR3 spans 15 amino acids. CDR3 amino acids: CAWSVTPSSGNTIYF. In DNA form, the CDR3 reads TGTGCCTGGAGTGTAACGCCCAGCTCTGGAAACACCATATATTTT.

A few counts support this clone. This chain joins TRBV5-6 and TRBJ1-1; a possible D gene is TRBD1 (5 bases). Germline V gives CDR1 SGHDT, CDR2 YYEEEE. The CDR3 runs to 15 residues. V was clipped by 3 bases and J by 1 base, with 13 bases between them. The DNA for the CDR3 is TGTGCCAGCAGCTACTCCTTCGACAGGAACACTGAAGCTTTCTTT. This codes for CASSYSFDRNTEAFF.

The chain links TRBV27 to TRBJ2-3, with 9 positions matching TRBD2. Per germline, CDR1 MNHEY and CDR2 SMNVEV (reference sequence). There are 15 residues in the CDR3. The J segment lost 2 bases and the V segment lost 2 bases, leaving 2 bases of the junction unmatched. For the CDR3, the DNA is TGTGCCAGCAGTTTACTAGCGGGGACCACAGATACGCAGTATTTT. It specifies CASSLLAGTTDTQYF.

The chain carries TRBV19 and TRBJ1-1; TRBD1 matches at 8 bases. V lost 11 bases to trimming and J lost 4 bases; unmatched junction nucleotides: 9. Germline loops: CDR1 LNHDA, CDR2 SQIVND (reference sequence). The CDR3 is made up of 13 amino acids. CDR3 sequence: CASSETGVTEAFF. The CDR3 bases are TGTGCCTCCTCTGAGACAGGGGTCACTGAAGCTTTCTTT.

The chain carries TRBV3-1 (or the pseudogene TRBV3-2) and TRBJ2-3; the D is unclear. Between the trimmed V and J ends, which lost 4 bases and 6 bases, there was a span of 14 bases. CDR3 length: 14 residues. Germline V gene lookup returns CDR1 LGHDT and CDR2 YNNKEL (reference sequence). CDR3 in DNA: TGTGCCAGCAGCCCTAACCCGTCCGTGGATACGCAGTATTTT. It specifies CASSPNPSVDTQYF.

The chain recombines TRBV20-1 with TRBJ2-1, with 11 bases aligning to TRBD1. Germline V gene sequence: CDR1 DFQATT, CDR2 SNEGSKA (reference sequence). This CDR3 contains 15 residues. Germline trimming cut 3 bases from V and 1 base from J; bases unmatched to any gene: 2. The CDR3 DNA sequence: TGCAGTGCTAGTTGGGACAGGGGGTCCTACAATGAGCAGTTCTTC. Protein product: CSASWDRGSYNEQFF.

V is TRBV6-5 and J is TRBJ2-7; the D gene is possibly TRBD1 (6 bases). The CDR3 loop spans 14 amino acids. Germline assignment: CDR1 MNHEY and CDR2 SVGAGI. V lost 0 bases to trimming and J lost 3 bases, with 9 bases between them. The CDR3 nucleotides are TGTGCCAGCAGTTACTCCAGACAGGTCTACGAGCAGTACTTC. Amino acids: CASSYSRQVYEQYF.

This chain links TRBV19 with TRBJ2-4, with D unresolved. With 3 bases removed from V and 2 bases from J, the gap between germline ends came to 14 bases. The CDR3 extends over 16 amino acids. Germline CDR1 reads LNHDA; CDR2 reads SQIVND (reference sequence). The CDR3 DNA follows: TGTGCCAGTAGTATGCCCCCCCTACCCACCAAAAACATTCAGTACTTC. Translation gives CASSMPPLPTKNIQYF.

The rearrangement uses TRBV5-1 and TRBJ2-1; TRBD2 matches 10 bases. The CDR3 is 15 amino acids. Germline assignment: CDR1 SGHRS and CDR2 YFSETQ. The V gene end was trimmed by 0 bases and the J gene end by 10 bases; junction bases not matched to a gene: 7. As DNA, the CDR3 is TGCGCCAGCAGCTTGGGCCTAGCGGGAGAGGGAGAGCAGTTCTTC. Its translation is CASSLGLAGEGEQFF. Full variable domain (outside the CDR3, taken from reference TRBV5-1 and TRBJ2-1): KAGVTQTPRYLIKTRGQQVTLSCSPISGHRSVSWYQQTPGQGLQFLFEYFSETQRNKGNFPGRFSGRQFSNSRSEMNVSTLELGDSALYLCASSLGLAGEGEQFFGPGTRLTVL.

The chain combines TRBV9 with TRBJ2-5, with 14 bases that match TRBD2. CDR3 length: 16 residues. The V gene's germline CDR1 is SGDLS and CDR2 YYNGEE. J lost 5 bases, V lost 2 bases, and 5 bases had no gene match. CDR3 sequence (DNA): TGTGCCAGCAGCGTCACCGGGACTAGCGGGAGTGAGACCCAGTACTTC. This codes for CASSVTGTSGSETQYF.

The J gene is TRBJ1-2, the V gene TRBV2; D might be TRBD1 (6 bases). This CDR3 comprises 13 residues. In germline, CDR1 is SNHLY, CDR2 FYNNEI. V gave up 6 bases and J gave up 5 bases, with 13 bases separating them. Here the CDR3 reads CASRSGTGYGYTF. The DNA for the CDR3 is TGTGCCAGCAGAAGCGGAACAGGGTATGGCTACACCTTC. Full variable domain (remainder filled in from reference TRBV2 and TRBJ1-2): EPEVTQTPSHQVTQMGQEVILRCVPISNHLYFYWYRQILGQKVEFLVSFYNNEISEKSEIFDDQFSVERPDGSNFTLKIRSTKLEDSAMYFCASRSGTGYGYTFGSGTRLTVV.

The chain couples TRBV2 to TRBJ1-4, with D perhaps matching TRBD1 (5 bases). The CDR3 sequence is 13 residues long. Germline assignment: CDR1 SNHLY and CDR2 FYNNEI. V gave up 4 bases and J gave up 7 bases, with 10 bases separating them. The CDR3 loop is CASSALGPEKLFF. The CDR3 region has the DNA TGTGCCAGCAGTGCTTTGGGGCCTGAAAAACTGTTTTTT.

This clone was seen repeatedly, ten times or more. The genes are TRBV28 and TRBJ1-1; the D gene is possibly TRBD1 (5 bases). V shed 3 bases and J shed 2 bases, with 22 bases lying between them. The CDR3 length is 18 residues. Germline lookup yields CDR1 MDHEN and CDR2 SYDVKM. The DNA of the CDR3 is TGTGCCAGCAGTTTGTTCCCCCCCATGGGGCAGCCTAACACTGAAGCTTTCTTT. This translates into CASSLFPPMGQPNTEAFF.

The genes are TRBV6-2 or TRBV6-3 and TRBJ2-1, with 7 positions matching TRBD1. Germline CDR1 MNHEY, CDR2 SVGEGT. The V gene end was trimmed by 4 bases and the J gene end by 6 bases; junction bases not matched to a gene: 6. This CDR3 is 14 amino acids long. CDR3: CASSFDRVFNEQFF. CDR3 coding DNA: TGTGCCAGCAGTTTTGACAGGGTATTCAATGAGCAGTTCTTC.

The chain has TRBV27 and TRBJ1-4; D perhaps matches TRBD1 (5 bases). The V and J ends lost 5 bases and 4 bases respectively, with 14 bases between them. CDR3 size: 15 residues. Germline CDR1 and CDR2: MNHEY and SMNVEV (reference sequence). In DNA form, the CDR3 reads TGTGCCAGCAGTGCCCAGCGGGGCGGTAATGAAAAACTGTTTTTT. Protein sequence: CASSAQRGGNEKLFF.

The rearrangement uses TRBV10-3 and TRBJ2-2, with a weak D call TRBD2 (5 bases). The length of the CDR3 is 15 residues. V shed 8 bases and J shed 4 bases, with 17 bases lying between them. The V gene's germline CDR1 is ENHRY and CDR2 SYGVKD. CDR3 loop: CAIGELAAGTGELFF. The CDR3 coding sequence is TGTGCCATCGGGGAACTGGCGGCGGGCACCGGGGAGCTGTTTTTT.

A single count supports this clone. This CDR3 reads CASSFRFPGELFF. CDR3 nucleotides: TGTGCCAGCAGCTTCCGTTTCCCCGGGGAGCTGTTTTTT. The rearrangement links TRBV13 to TRBJ2-2; D unresolved. Looked up from germline, CDR1 is PRHDT and CDR2 is FYEKMQ (reference sequence). The germline V and J ends were trimmed by 3 bases and 6 bases, with 8 bases remaining between them. This CDR3 comprises 13 residues.

The CDR3 sequence is CASSLAVLAGGADTQYF. The CDR3 bases are TGCGCCAGCAGCTTGGCGGTACTAGCGGGGGGTGCGGATACGCAGTATTTT. The chain is built from TRBV5-1 and TRBJ2-3; 12 nucleotides agree with TRBD2. The CDR3 contains 17 residues. Germline loops: CDR1 SGHRS, CDR2 YFSETQ. The V gene end was trimmed by 0 bases and the J gene end by 6 bases; junction bases not matched to a gene: 8.

This clone showed up just once. The chain couples TRBV30 to TRBJ2-1, with 10 bases identical to TRBD2. The CDR3 extends over 13 amino acids. With V trimmed by 3 bases and J by 9 bases, 5 bases remained unmatched. CDR1 is GTSNPN and CDR2 is SVGIG in the germline V gene (reference sequence). The DNA of the CDR3 is TGTGCCTGGAGGTCTAGCGGGAGTGGTGAGCAGTTCTTC. This gives the protein CAWRSSGSGEQFF.

This chain connects TRBV19 to TRBJ2-1; D is ambiguous. Germline V gene lookup returns CDR1 LNHDA and CDR2 SQIVND (reference sequence). Trimming removed 1 base from V and 4 bases from J, with 11 bases in between. The CDR3 consists of 15 residues. The CDR3 DNA reads TGTGCCAGTAGTATAGGACACCCCCTATACAATGAGCAGTTCTTC. Translating gives CASSIGHPLYNEQFF.

J is TRBJ2-2 and V is TRBV7-9, with 10 bases identical to TRBD1. The germline V gene encodes CDR1 SEHNR and CDR2 FQNEAQ (reference sequence). CDR3 length equals 16 residues. Unmatched junction bases numbered 7, after V lost 4 bases and J lost 5 bases. The chain's CDR3 is CASSSDRGRGTGELFF. CDR3 in DNA: TGTGCCAGCAGCTCCGACAGGGGGCGGGGTACCGGGGAGCTGTTTTTT.

The table lists this clone with a count of one. V and J are TRBV5-4 and TRBJ1-6, with 7 bases fitting TRBD1. Germline values: CDR1 SGHNT, CDR2 YYREEE (reference sequence). Trimming cost V 3 bases and J 7 bases; bases outside gene matches: 10. The CDR3 loop spans 16 amino acids. CDR3 protein: CASSSSGTEPNSPLHF. CDR3 bases: TGTGCCAGCAGCTCCTCCGGGACAGAGCCAAATTCACCCCTCCACTTT.

This rearrangement joins TRBV7-2 to TRBJ1-4, with TRBD1 as a possible D gene (5 bases). The CDR3 has 15 residues. The germline CDR1 and CDR2 sequences are SGHTA and FQGNSA. Trimming removed 3 bases from V and 8 bases from J, with 16 bases in between. This CDR3 is CASSLIFRGGEKLFF. The CDR3 nucleotides are TGTGCCAGCAGCTTGATTTTTAGGGGAGGGGAAAAACTGTTTTTT.

The chain employs TRBV10-3 and TRBJ1-6; TRBD1 agrees at 7 bases. The trim removed 7 bases at V and 5 bases at J, leaving 5 bases unmatched. CDR1 and CDR2 (germline): ENHRY, SYGVKD. The CDR3 runs 14 residues. The CDR3 sequence: CAIKGTANNSPLHF. For the CDR3, the DNA is TGTGCCATCAAAGGGACAGCGAATAATTCACCCCTCCACTTT.